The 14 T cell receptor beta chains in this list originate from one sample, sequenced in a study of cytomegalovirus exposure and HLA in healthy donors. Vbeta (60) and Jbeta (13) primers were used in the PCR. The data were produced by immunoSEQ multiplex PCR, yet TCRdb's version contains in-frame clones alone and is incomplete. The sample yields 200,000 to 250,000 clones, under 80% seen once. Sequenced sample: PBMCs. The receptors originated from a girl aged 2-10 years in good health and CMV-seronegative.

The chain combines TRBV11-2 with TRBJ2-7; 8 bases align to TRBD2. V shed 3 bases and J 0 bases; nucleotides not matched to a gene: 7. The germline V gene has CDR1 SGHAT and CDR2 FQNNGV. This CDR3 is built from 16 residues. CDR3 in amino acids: CASSFNGGAASYEQYF. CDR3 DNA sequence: TGTGCCAGCAGCTTTAACGGGGGGGCCGCCTCCTACGAGCAGTACTTC.

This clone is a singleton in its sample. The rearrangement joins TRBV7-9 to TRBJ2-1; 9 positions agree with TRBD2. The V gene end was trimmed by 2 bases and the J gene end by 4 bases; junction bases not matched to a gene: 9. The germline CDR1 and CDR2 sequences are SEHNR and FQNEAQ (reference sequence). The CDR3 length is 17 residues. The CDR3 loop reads CASSLPFASGTYNEQFF. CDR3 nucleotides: TGTGCCAGCAGCTTACCCTTCGCTAGCGGGACATACAATGAGCAGTTCTTC.

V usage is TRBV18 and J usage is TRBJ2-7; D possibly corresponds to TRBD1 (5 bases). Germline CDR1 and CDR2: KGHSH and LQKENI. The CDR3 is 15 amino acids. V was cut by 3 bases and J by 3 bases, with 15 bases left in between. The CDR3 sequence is CASSPTTDSNYEQYF. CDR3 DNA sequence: TGTGCCAGCTCACCGACGACAGACTCCAACTACGAGCAGTACTTC.

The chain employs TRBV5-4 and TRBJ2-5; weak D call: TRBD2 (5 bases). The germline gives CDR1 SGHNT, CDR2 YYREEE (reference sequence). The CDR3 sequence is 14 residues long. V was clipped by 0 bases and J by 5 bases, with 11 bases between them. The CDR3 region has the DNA TGTGCCAGCAGCTTGGCCTCGGGATTTGAGACCCAGTACTTC. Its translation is CASSLASGFETQYF. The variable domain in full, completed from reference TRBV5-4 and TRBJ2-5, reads ETGVTQSPTHLIKTRGQQVTLRCSSQSGHNTVSWYQQALGQGPQFIFQYYREEENGRGNFPPRFSGLQFPNYSSELNVNALELDDSALYLCASSLASGFETQYFGPGTRLLVL.

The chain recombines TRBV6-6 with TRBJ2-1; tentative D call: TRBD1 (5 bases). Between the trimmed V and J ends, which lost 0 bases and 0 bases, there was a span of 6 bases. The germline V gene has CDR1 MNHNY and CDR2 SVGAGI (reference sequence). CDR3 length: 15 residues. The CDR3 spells CASSYSGASYNEQFF. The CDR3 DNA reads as TGTGCCAGCAGTTACTCAGGGGCCTCCTACAATGAGCAGTTCTTC.

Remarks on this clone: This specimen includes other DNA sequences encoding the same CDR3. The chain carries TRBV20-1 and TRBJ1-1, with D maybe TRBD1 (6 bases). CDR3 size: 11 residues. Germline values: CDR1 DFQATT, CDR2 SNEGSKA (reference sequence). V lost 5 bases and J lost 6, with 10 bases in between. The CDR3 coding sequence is TGCAGTGCTGCAGGGGTCCCTGAAGCTTTCTTT. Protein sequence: CSAAGVPEAFF.

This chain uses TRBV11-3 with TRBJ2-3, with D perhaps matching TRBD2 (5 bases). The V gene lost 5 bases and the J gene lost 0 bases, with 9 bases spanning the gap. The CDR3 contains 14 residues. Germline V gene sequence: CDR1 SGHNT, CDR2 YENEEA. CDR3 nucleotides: TGTGCCAGCAGCCCCGGGATAAGCACAGATACGCAGTATTTT. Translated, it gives CASSPGISTDTQYF. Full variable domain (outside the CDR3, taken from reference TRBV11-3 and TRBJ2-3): EAGVVQSPRYKIIEKKQPVAFWCNPISGHNTLYWYLQNLGQGPELLIRYENEEAVDDSQLPKDRFSAERLKGVDSTLKIQPAELGDSAVYLCASSPGISTDTQYFGPGTRLTVL.

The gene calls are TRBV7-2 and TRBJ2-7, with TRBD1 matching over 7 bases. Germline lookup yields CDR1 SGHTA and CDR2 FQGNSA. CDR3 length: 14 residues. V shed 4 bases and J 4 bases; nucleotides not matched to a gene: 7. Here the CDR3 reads CASSYLGTDYEQYF. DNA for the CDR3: TGTGCCAGCAGCTATCTAGGGACAGATTACGAGCAGTACTTC.

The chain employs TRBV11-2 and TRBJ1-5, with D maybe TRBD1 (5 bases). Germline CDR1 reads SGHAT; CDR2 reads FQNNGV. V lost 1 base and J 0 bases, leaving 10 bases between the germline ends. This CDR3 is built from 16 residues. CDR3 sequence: CASSLVDSNSNQPQHF. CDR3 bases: TGTGCCAGCAGCTTAGTAGACAGCAATAGCAATCAGCCCCAGCATTTT.

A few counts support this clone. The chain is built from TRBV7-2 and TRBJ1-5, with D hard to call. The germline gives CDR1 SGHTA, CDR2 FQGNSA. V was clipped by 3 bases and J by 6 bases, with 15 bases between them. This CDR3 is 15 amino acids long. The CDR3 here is CASSFFFGEAQPQHF. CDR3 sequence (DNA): TGTGCCAGCAGCTTTTTTTTTGGTGAGGCTCAGCCCCAGCATTTT.

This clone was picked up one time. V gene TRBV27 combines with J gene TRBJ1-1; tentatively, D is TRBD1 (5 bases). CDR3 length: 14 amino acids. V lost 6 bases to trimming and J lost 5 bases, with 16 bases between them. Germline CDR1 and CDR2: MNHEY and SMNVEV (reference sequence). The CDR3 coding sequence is TGTGCCAGCAGGCTAGGGGTTGGGGCGACTGAAGCTTTCTTT. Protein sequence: CASRLGVGATEAFF.

In DNA form, the CDR3 reads TGTGCCAGCAGCCGTTTCCACAGGGGTTCTAACACTGAAGCTTTCTTT. The encoded protein is CASSRFHRGSNTEAFF. This chain joins TRBV14 and TRBJ1-1, with 7 bases lining up with TRBD1. Germline V gives CDR1 SGHDN, CDR2 FVKESK. Losses at the gene ends were 4 bases for V and 2 bases for J; bases not matched to a gene: 10. There are 16 residues in the CDR3.

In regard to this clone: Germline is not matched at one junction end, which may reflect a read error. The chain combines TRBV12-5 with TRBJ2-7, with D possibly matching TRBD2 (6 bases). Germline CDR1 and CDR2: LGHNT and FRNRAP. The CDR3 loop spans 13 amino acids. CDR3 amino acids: CVSGLSGGFEQYF. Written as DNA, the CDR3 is TGTGTTAGTGGTTTGAGCGGAGGGTTCGAGCAGTACTTC.

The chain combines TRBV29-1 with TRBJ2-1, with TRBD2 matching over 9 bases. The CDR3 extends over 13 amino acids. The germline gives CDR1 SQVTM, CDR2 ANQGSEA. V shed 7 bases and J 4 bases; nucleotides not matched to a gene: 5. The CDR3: CSGASGDYNEQFF. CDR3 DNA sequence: TGCAGCGGAGCTAGCGGGGATTACAATGAGCAGTTCTTC.